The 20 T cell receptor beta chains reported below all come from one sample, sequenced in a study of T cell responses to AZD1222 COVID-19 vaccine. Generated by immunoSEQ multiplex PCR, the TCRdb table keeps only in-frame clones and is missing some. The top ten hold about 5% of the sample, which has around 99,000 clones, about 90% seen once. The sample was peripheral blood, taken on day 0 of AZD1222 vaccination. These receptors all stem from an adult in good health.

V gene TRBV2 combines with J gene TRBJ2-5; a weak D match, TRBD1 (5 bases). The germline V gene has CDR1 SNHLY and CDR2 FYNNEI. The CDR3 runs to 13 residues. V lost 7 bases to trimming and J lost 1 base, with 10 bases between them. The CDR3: CASKQDGQETQYF. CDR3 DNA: TGTGCCAGCAAACAGGACGGCCAAGAGACCCAGTACTTC.

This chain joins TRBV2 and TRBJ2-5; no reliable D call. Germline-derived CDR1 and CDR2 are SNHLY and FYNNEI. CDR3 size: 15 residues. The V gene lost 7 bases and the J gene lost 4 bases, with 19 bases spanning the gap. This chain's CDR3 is CASNETPVDGETQYF. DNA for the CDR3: TGTGCCAGCAACGAAACTCCCGTCGATGGAGAGACCCAGTACTTC.

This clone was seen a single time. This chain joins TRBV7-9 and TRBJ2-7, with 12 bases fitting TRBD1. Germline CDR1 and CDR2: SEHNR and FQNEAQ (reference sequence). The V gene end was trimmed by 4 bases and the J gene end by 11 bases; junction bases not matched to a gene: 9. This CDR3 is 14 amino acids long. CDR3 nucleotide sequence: TGTGCCAGCAGCTCAGGGACAGGGGGCTTCAAGGAGTACTTC. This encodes CASSSGTGGFKEYF. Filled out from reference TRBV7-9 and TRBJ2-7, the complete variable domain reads DTGVSQNPRHKITKRGQNVTFRCDPISEHNRLYWYRQTLGQGPEFLTYFQNEAQLEKSRLLSDRFSAERPKGSFSTLEIQRTEQGDSAMYLCASSSGTGGFKEYFGPGTRLTVT.

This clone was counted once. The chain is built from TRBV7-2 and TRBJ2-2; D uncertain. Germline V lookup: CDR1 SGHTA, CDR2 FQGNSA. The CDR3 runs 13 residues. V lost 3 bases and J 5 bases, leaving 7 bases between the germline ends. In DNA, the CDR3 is TGTGCCAGCAGCTTGGCGTGGACCGGGGAGCTGTTTTTT. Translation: CASSLAWTGELFF. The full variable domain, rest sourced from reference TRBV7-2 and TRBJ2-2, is GAGVSQSPSNKVTEKGKDVELRCDPISGHTALYWYRQSLGQGLEFLIYFQGNSAPDKSGLPSDRFSAERTGGSVSTLTIQRTQQEDSAVYLCASSLAWTGELFFGEGSRLTVL.

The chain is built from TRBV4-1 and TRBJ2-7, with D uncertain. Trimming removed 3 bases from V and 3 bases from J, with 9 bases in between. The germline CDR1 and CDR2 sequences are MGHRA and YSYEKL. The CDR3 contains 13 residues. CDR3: CASSQGTIYEQYF. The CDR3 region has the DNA TGCGCCAGCAGCCAGGGCACCATCTACGAGCAGTACTTC.

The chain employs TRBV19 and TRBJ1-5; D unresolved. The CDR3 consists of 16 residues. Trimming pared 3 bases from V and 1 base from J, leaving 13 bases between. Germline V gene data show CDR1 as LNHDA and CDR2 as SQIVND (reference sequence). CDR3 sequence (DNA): TGTGCCAGTAGTATCGGAGAGGGATGGAGCAATCAGCCCCAGCATTTT. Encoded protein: CASSIGEGWSNQPQHF.

DNA for the CDR3: TGTGCCAGTAGTGGGCAGGGGAAAGTCCGGGGCAATCAGCCCCAGCATTTT. Protein product: CASSGQGKVRGNQPQHF. This chain links TRBV19 with TRBJ1-5, with a tentative D call TRBD1 (6 bases). The CDR3 consists of 17 residues. V was shortened by 5 bases and J by 2 bases, with 19 bases between the two germline ends. CDR1 and CDR2 from the germline V gene are LNHDA and SQIVND (reference sequence).

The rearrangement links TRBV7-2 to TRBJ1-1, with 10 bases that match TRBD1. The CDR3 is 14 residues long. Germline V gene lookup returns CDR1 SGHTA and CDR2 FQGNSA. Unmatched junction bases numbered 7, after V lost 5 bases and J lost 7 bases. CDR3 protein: CASSTGQGINEAFF. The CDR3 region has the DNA TGTGCCAGCAGCACGGGACAGGGGATAAATGAAGCTTTCTTT. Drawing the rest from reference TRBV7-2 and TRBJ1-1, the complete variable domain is GAGVSQSPSNKVTEKGKDVELRCDPISGHTALYWYRQSLGQGLEFLIYFQGNSAPDKSGLPSDRFSAERTGGSVSTLTIQRTQQEDSAVYLCASSTGQGINEAFFGQGTRLTVV.

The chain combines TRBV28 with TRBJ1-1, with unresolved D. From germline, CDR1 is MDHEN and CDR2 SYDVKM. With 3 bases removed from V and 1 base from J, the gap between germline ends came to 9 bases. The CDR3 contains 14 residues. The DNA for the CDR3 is TGTGCCAGCAGTTTGTCCCGGACGAACACTGAAGCTTTCTTT. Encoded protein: CASSLSRTNTEAFF.

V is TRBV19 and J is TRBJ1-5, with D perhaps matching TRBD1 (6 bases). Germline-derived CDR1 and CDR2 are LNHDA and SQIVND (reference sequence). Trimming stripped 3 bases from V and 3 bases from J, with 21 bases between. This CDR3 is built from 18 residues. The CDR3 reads CASSMVKIRGRDNQPQHF. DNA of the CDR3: TGTGCCAGTAGTATGGTAAAAATCCGGGGGCGAGACAATCAGCCCCAGCATTTT.

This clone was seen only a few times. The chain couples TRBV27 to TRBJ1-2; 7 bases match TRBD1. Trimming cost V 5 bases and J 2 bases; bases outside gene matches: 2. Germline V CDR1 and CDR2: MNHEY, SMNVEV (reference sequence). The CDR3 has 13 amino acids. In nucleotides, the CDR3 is TGTGCCAGCAGTATGGGACAGAACTATGGCTACACCTTC. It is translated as CASSMGQNYGYTF.

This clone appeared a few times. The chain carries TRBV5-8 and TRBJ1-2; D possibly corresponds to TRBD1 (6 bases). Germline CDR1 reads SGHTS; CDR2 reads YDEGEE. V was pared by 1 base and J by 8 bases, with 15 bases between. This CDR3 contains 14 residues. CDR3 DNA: TGTGCCAGCAGCTTGTTCCCTTACGGGGGCGGCTACACCTTC. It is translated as CASSLFPYGGGYTF.

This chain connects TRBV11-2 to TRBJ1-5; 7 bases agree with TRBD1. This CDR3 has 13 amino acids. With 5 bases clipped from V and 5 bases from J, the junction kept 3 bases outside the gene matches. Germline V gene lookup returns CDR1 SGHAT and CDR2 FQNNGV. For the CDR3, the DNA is TGTGCCAGCAGCCCAGGGGGGGATCAGCCCCAGCATTTT. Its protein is CASSPGGDQPQHF.

CDR3 sequence (DNA): TGTGCCAGTAGTATAAGTTGGAACTATAATTCACCCCTCCACTTT. Amino acids: CASSISWNYNSPLHF. The chain links TRBV19 to TRBJ1-6; D is ambiguous. The germline V and J ends were trimmed by 2 bases and 3 bases, with 8 bases remaining between them. CDR3 size: 15 residues. The germline V gene has CDR1 LNHDA and CDR2 SQIVND (reference sequence).

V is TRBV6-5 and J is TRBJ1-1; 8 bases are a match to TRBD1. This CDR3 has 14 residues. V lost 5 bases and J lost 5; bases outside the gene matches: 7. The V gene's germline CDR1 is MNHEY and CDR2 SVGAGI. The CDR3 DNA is TGTGCCAGCAGTCGGACAGGGCGGGGGACTGAAGCTTTCTTT. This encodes CASSRTGRGTEAFF.

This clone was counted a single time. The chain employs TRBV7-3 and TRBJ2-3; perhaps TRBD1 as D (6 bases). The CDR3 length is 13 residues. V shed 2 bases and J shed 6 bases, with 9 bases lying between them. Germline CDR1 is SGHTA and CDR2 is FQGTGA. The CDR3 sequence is CASSLDRRDTQYF. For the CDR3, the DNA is TGTGCCAGCAGCTTAGACAGGAGGGATACGCAGTATTTT.

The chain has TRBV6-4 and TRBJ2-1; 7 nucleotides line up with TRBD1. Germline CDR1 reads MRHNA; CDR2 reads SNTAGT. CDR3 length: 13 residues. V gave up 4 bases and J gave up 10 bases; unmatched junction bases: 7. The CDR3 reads CASSATGVGEQFF. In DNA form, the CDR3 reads TGTGCCAGCAGTGCAACAGGGGTTGGGGAGCAGTTCTTC.

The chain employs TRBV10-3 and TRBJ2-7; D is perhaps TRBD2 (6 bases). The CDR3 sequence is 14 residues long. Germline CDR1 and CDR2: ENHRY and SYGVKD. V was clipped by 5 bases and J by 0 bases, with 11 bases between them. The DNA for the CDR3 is TGTGCCATCAGTCCCGGGACTGTCTCCTACGAGCAGTACTTC. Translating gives CAISPGTVSYEQYF.

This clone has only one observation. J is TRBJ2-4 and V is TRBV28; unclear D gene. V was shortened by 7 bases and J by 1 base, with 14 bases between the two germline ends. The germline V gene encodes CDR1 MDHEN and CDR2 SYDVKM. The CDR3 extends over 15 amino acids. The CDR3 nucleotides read TGTGCCAGCATCCCCAGAGGTTGGGCCAAAAACATTCAGTACTTC. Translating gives CASIPRGWAKNIQYF.

The DNA of the CDR3 is TGTGCCAGCAGCCTAGTAACAGGAGGCTACACCTTC. The encoded protein is CASSLVTGGYTF. V and J are TRBV3-1 (or the pseudogene TRBV3-2) and TRBJ1-2; D possibly corresponds to TRBD1 (5 bases). The CDR3 is 12 residues long. Trimming cost V 4 bases and J 8 bases, with 11 bases left between them. Germline V gene sequence: CDR1 LGHDT, CDR2 YNNKEL (reference sequence).